This TCR beta chain was sequenced for a study of technical replicates of blood from several donors. Method: immunoSEQ multiplex PCR; TCRdb's copy keeps in-frame clones and lacks some. The sample lists some 77,000 clones, about 90% occurring once. The CDR3 extends over 14 amino acids. Germline V gene lookup returns CDR1 MNHEY and CDR2 SVGAGI. Trimming cost V 2 bases and J 2 bases, with 9 bases left between them. The TCR sequence derives from a human donor in good health. The sequenced material came from T cells isolated from PBMCs. The genes are TRBV6-5 and TRBJ1-2; D call uncertain. The CDR3 DNA follows: TGTGCCAGCAGTTACATACGAGGAAACTATGGCTACACCTTC. Protein: CASSYIRGNYGYTF.